A selection of T cell receptor beta chains follows, all from one sample in a study of long-term antiretroviral therapy in people with HIV. Data came from immunoSEQ multiplex PCR; TCRdb stores just in-frame clones and leaves some out. The table lists over 35,000 clones, approximately 94% of them singletons. The material sequenced was unsorted PBMCs, taken approximately 9.5 years after starting antiretroviral therapy. The receptor set was obtained from a man aged 25-40 years with HIV. CDR3s include the opening cysteine and the closing phenylalanine or tryptophan. The D gene is left open where the match is weak. The size of a clone is reported for some rows only, either as once, few or many, or as a class for expanded clones.

CDR3	DNA	V	J	D	size
CAISVQGGFGYTF	TGTGCCATCAGTGTACAGGGAGGGTTTGGCTACACCTTC	TRBV10-3	TRBJ1-2	-	-
CASSLARGNEQFF	TGTGCCAGCAGCTTGGCAAGGGGTAATGAGCAGTTCTTC	TRBV5-4	TRBJ2-1	-	once
CASSHPGTSYEQYF	TGTGCCAGCAGCCACCCCGGGACTTCTTACGAGCAGTACTTC	TRBV4-2	TRBJ2-7	-	-
CASSAPNRDTGELFF	TGCGCCAGCAGCGCTCCTAACAGAGACACCGGGGAGCTGTTTTTT	TRBV5-1	TRBJ2-2	-	-
CASSPVPREKLFF	TGCGCCAGCAGCCCCGTCCCGCGGGAAAAACTGTTTTTT	TRBV5-1	TRBJ1-4	-	-
CASSSGTGVFNEQFF	TGTGCCAGCAGCTCCGGGACAGGGGTCTTCAATGAGCAGTTCTTC	TRBV2	TRBJ2-1	TRBD1	-
CASSPRGYLNTEAFF	TGTGCCAGCAGCCCGCGAGGTTATTTGAACACTGAAGCTTTCTTT	TRBV11-1	TRBJ1-1	-	once
CASSPHGGLAGDPDTQYF	TGTGCCAGCAGCCCTCATGGGGGCCTAGCGGGGGACCCCGATACGCAGTATTTT	TRBV7-8	TRBJ2-3	TRBD2	-
CASIAGDGYYEQYF	TGTGCCAGCATCGCGGGGGACGGCTACTACGAGCAGTACTTC	TRBV2	TRBJ2-7	TRBD2	-
CASSVTGVGSYNEQFF	TGTGCCAGCAGTGTTACAGGGGTGGGCTCCTACAATGAGCAGTTCTTC	TRBV2	TRBJ2-1	TRBD1	-
CASSPTGPWRALHF	TGTGCCAGCAGCCCTACAGGGCCTTGGAGGGCCCTCCACTTT	TRBV7-9	TRBJ1-6	-	once
CASSSPTGRGSYNSPLHF	TGTGCCAGCAGCTCCCCAACAGGGAGGGGTTCCTATAATTCACCCCTCCACTTT	TRBV7-2	TRBJ1-6	-	-
CASRSPSKGTHHTEAFF	TGTGCCAGCAGGTCACCATCGAAGGGAACCCACCACACTGAAGCTTTCTTT	TRBV27	TRBJ1-1	-	once
CATSKDRGGEKLFF	TGTGCCACCAGCAAGGACAGGGGCGGTGAAAAACTGTTTTTT	TRBV15	TRBJ1-4	TRBD1	-
CATLRALSSYEQYF	TGTGCCACCCTCCGGGCCCTAAGCTCCTACGAGCAGTACTTC	TRBV10-3	TRBJ2-7	-	-
CSVEDIKTDTQYF	TGCAGCGTTGAAGATATTAAGACAGATACGCAGTATTTT	TRBV29-1	TRBJ2-3	-	-
CASSLERTDTQYF	TGCGCCAGCAGCTTGGAACGCACAGATACGCAGTATTTT	TRBV5-1	TRBJ2-3	-	-
CASSLGTTDTQYF	TGTGCCAGCAGCTTGGGCACCACAGATACGCAGTATTTT	TRBV5-5	TRBJ2-3	-	-
CASTQTGTESYEQYF	TGTGCCAGCACTCAGACCGGGACTGAATCCTACGAGCAGTACTTC	TRBV28	TRBJ2-7	-	-
CASSRAGSESGELFF	TGTGCCAGCAGTAGAGCGGGGTCGGAATCCGGGGAGCTGTTTTTT	TRBV11-2	TRBJ2-2	TRBD2	-
CASDGSYEQYF	TGTGCCAGCGACGGCTCCTACGAGCAGTACTTC	TRBV2	TRBJ2-7	-	-
CASSLNFRSEQFF	TGTGCCAGCAGCTTAAATTTTAGGAGTGAGCAGTTCTTC	TRBV13	TRBJ2-1	-	-
CASSEAVTTDTQYF	TGTGCCAGCAGTGAAGCTGTTACGACAGATACGCAGTATTTT	TRBV2	TRBJ2-3	-	-
CASSLLGQNTQYF	TGCGCCAGCAGCTTACTGGGGCAAAATACGCAGTATTTT	TRBV5-1	TRBJ2-3	-	-
CASSSGELFF	TGTGCCAGCAGCTCCGGGGAGCTGTTTTTT	TRBV11-2	TRBJ2-2	-	-
CASSLVRGNEAFF	TGTGCCAGCAGCTTAGTTAGGGGGAACGAAGCTTTCTTT	TRBV11-3	TRBJ1-1	-	-
CAISAPPGTGKNTGELFF	TGTGCCATCAGTGCCCCACCCGGGACAGGGAAGAACACCGGGGAGCTGTTTTTT	TRBV10-3	TRBJ2-2	TRBD1	-
CASSGGSVGLGADTQYF	TGTGCCAGCAGCGGAGGGTCGGTGGGGTTGGGGGCAGATACGCAGTATTTT	TRBV9	TRBJ2-3	-	-
CASGLQRTSGELFF	TGTGCCAGCGGTCTCCAACGTACCAGCGGGGAGCTGTTTTTT	TRBV2	TRBJ2-2	-	-
CASSVRPQGYEQYF	TGTGCCAGCAGTGTCCGACCACAGGGTTACGAGCAGTACTTC	TRBV2	TRBJ2-7	-	-
CASTNRDSGEKLFF	TGTGCCAGCACCAACCGGGACAGTGGTGAAAAACTGTTTTTT	TRBV2	TRBJ1-4	TRBD1	-
CASSQEQNYGYTF	TGCGCCAGCAGCCAAGAACAGAACTATGGCTACACCTTC	TRBV4-1	TRBJ1-2	-	-
CASSIQSGGGEAFF	TGTGCCAGCAGCATTCAATCGGGGGGCGGTGAAGCTTTCTTT	TRBV9	TRBJ1-1	-	-
CASTYRTISYEQYF	TGTGCCAGCACTTACAGAACAATCTCCTACGAGCAGTACTTC	TRBV6-1	TRBJ2-7	-	-
CASSSVDSGNTIYF	TGTGCCAGCAGCTCAGTCGACTCTGGAAACACCATATATTTT	TRBV9	TRBJ1-3	-	-
CASSLWRTGSGNTIYF	TGTGCCAGCAGTTTATGGCGGACGGGCTCTGGAAACACCATATATTTT	TRBV28	TRBJ1-3	-	once
CASSMGGSNYEQYF	TGTGCCAGTAGTATGGGAGGCTCGAACTACGAGCAGTACTTC	TRBV19	TRBJ2-7	-	-
CASSSIGGYEQYF	TGTGCCAGCAGCTCAATAGGGGGGTACGAGCAGTACTTC	TRBV7-9	TRBJ2-7	-	-
CASSLRQGVHTDTQYF	TGTGCCAGCAGCTTACGACAGGGGGTGCACACAGATACGCAGTATTTT	TRBV11-2	TRBJ2-3	TRBD1	-
CSIGPGPSSSTDTQYF	TGCAGCATCGGACCGGGCCCTAGCTCTAGCACAGATACGCAGTATTTT	TRBV29-1	TRBJ2-3	-	-
CASSVGVPEAFF	TGTGCCAGCAGTGTTGGAGTCCCTGAAGCTTTCTTT	TRBV6-1	TRBJ1-1	-	-